The rows below give T cell receptor beta chains drawn from one sample of a study of regulatory T cells in long-lasting Graves disease. TCRdb independently ran MiXCR on the multiplex PCR reads; one entry per CDR3 protein. The sample lists 300,000 to 500,000 distinct CDR3 sequences, less than 25% occurring once. Here the sequenced sample was peripheral blood mononuclear cells (PBMCs), taken when the disease was refractory, from a patient treated with antithyroid drugs. These receptors were collected from a female donor with Graves disease. Both conserved end residues are part of each CDR3. The D gene is left open where the match is weak. The size entry is marked missing in some rows and otherwise reads once, few, many or a size class.

TRBJ1-1 NA NA TRBV20-1 TGCAGCCACAGGGATAAGAACACTGAAGCTTTCTTT CSHRDKNTEAFF
TRBJ2-7 few NA TRBV15 TGTGCCACCAGCAGAGATAACAACCTCTACGAGCAGTACTTC CATSRDNNLYEQYF
TRBJ2-3 once NA TRBV28 TGTGCCAGCAGTTTATTCGGATACACAGATACGCAGTATTTT CASSLFGYTDTQYF
TRBJ2-4 many NA TRBV11-2 TGTGCCAGCAGCCCCCCCGACTCGAATAGGGACATTCAGTACTTC CASSPPDSNRDIQYF
TRBJ1-2 NA NA TRBV9 TGTGCCAGCAGCGTAGAGGAGGGACCCCTATATGGCTACACCTTC CASSVEEGPLYGYTF
TRBJ1-3 NA NA TRBV7-2 TGTGCCAGCAGCCCACAGGGCTCTGGAAACACCATATATTTT CASSPQGSGNTIYF
TRBJ1-4 NA NA TRBV7-9 TGTGCCAGCAGCTTAGGATACAGTAATGAAAAACTGTTTTTT CASSLGYSNEKLFF
TRBJ2-7 NA TRBD2 TRBV7-9 TGTGCCAGCAGCTCCCCAGCGAGCGGGAGCTACGAGCAGTACTTC CASSSPASGSYEQYF
TRBJ1-2 many NA TRBV7-2 TGTGCCAGCAGCCTTCCTGGGAGGGGGGCTGGCTACACCTTC CASSLPGRGAGYTF
TRBJ2-7 many TRBD2 TRBV14 TGTGCCAGCAGCCCGCTAGCGGGAGGGCCGACCTACGAGCAGTACTTC CASSPLAGGPTYEQYF
TRBJ1-2 many NA TRBV12-3/TRBV12-4 TGTGCCAGCAGTCCAATGGGGGGTCCTAACTATGGCTACACCTTC CASSPMGGPNYGYTF
TRBJ1-2 many NA TRBV6-5 TGTGCCAGCAGTTGGATAGGTAGCTATGGCTATACCTTC CASSWIGSYGYTF
TRBJ2-7 few TRBD2 TRBV13 TGTGCCAGCCGGACTAGCGGGAGTACCTACGAGCAGTACTTC CASRTSGSTYEQYF
TRBJ1-1 few NA TRBV19 TGTGCCAGTAGTATACCCGGGGGCCCAGCTTTCTTT CASSIPGGPAFF
TRBJ1-1 few NA TRBV29-1 TGCAGCACTAGCCAGGCTGAAGCTTTCTTT CSTSQAEAFF
TRBJ1-3 NA NA TRBV30 TGTGCCTGGAGAGAAAGAGGCTCTGGAAACACCATATATTTT CAWRERGSGNTIYF
TRBJ2-2 many NA TRBV11-2 TGTGCCAGCAGCCGGGCCGCCGGGGAGCTGTTTTTT CASSRAAGELFF
TRBJ1-2 NA TRBD1 TRBV12-3/TRBV12-4 TGTGCCAGCAGAAAAACAGGGGGCCGAAGCGTTAACTATGGCTACACCTTC CASRKTGGRSVNYGYTF
TRBJ1-5 many NA TRBV12-3/TRBV12-4 TGTGCCAGCAGTTTAGCCGGGACAACTAATCAGCCCCAGCATTTT CASSLAGTTNQPQHF
TRBJ2-3 NA TRBD2 TRBV7-3 TGTGCCAGCAGCTTAAATCCTAGCGGGACTAGCACAGATACGCAGTATTTT CASSLNPSGTSTDTQYF
TRBJ1-4 many NA TRBV20-1 TGCAGTGCTACCGGCCTAGCAACTAATGAAAAACTGTTTTTT CSATGLATNEKLFF
TRBJ1-3 few NA TRBV19 TGTGCCAGTAGTATTACCGTGGGCAGCCCTGGAAACACCATATATTTT CASSITVGSPGNTIYF
TRBJ1-4 NA NA TRBV20-1 TGCAGTGCTTCGGACTCGCCTTTTTTCACAACTAATGAAAAACTGTTTTTT CSASDSPFFTTNEKLFF
TRBJ1-1 few NA TRBV29-1 TGCAGCGCGAATCGGTCCCCCGGGACTGAAGCTTTCTTT CSANRSPGTEAFF
TRBJ2-7 NA NA TRBV28 TGTGCCAGCTTCGGCGGCTCGTCCCCCTACGAGCAGTACTTC CASFGGSSPYEQYF
TRBJ2-3 NA TRBD2 TRBV29-1 TGCAGCGTTGAGACCTCGGGAGGAGATACGCAGTATTTT CSVETSGGDTQYF
TRBJ2-2 few NA TRBV7-2 TGCGCCAGCAGCCATTCTTTGGGGGGCATGAACACCGGGGAGCTGTTTTTT CASSHSLGGMNTGELFF
TRBJ2-4 NA NA TRBV12-3/TRBV12-4 TGTGCCAGCAGCCCAACAGGGTTAACCAAAAACATTCAGTACTTC CASSPTGLTKNIQYF
TRBJ2-7 many NA TRBV3-1 TGTGCCAGCAGCCAATACGGAGAAGGGGGAGTAGCACCCTACGAGCAGTACTTC CASSQYGEGGVAPYEQYF
TRBJ1-5 few TRBD1 TRBV20-1 TGCAGTGCTAAGCGCCGGACAGGGGGCGTAAGCAATCAGCCCCAGCATTTT CSAKRRTGGVSNQPQHF
TRBJ2-7 many NA TRBV11-2 TGTGCCAGCAGCCAGGGGGGTAGCGGGAATTACGAGCAGTACTTC CASSQGGSGNYEQYF
TRBJ2-7 many NA TRBV28 TGTGCCAGCAGAACGACAAGGGTAACTCCCTACGAGCAGTACTTC CASRTTRVTPYEQYF
TRBJ2-7 many NA TRBV29-1 TGCAGCGTACAGGGTTACGAGCAGTACTTC CSVQGYEQYF
TRBJ2-7 few TRBD2 TRBV5-4 TGTGCCAGCAGCTTAGCGGGAGTACCCCCCCCCTACGAGCAGTACTTC CASSLAGVPPPYEQYF
TRBJ1-1 few NA TRBV7-6 TGTGCCAGCAGCTCTTTTGGGGTGAACACTGAAGCTTTCTTT CASSSFGVNTEAFF
TRBJ1-2 many TRBD1 TRBV7-9 TGTGCCAGCAGTAGACAGGGACCCTATGGCTACACCTTC CASSRQGPYGYTF
TRBJ1-2 many TRBD1 TRBV28 TGTGCCAGCAGTTGGGACAGCGCCTTTGGCTACACCTTC CASSWDSAFGYTF
TRBJ2-5 NA NA TRBV7-2 TGTGCCAGCAGCCGGAATTTTAAAGAGACCCAGTACTTC CASSRNFKETQYF
TRBJ2-7 many TRBD2 TRBV7-2 TGTGCCAGCAGCCCAGCGGGAGGGCGTTCCGAGCAGTACTTC CASSPAGGRSEQYF
TRBJ2-6 NA NA TRBV29-1 TGCAGCGTTGCCCAGCTCTCTGGGGCCAACGTCCTGACTTTC CSVAQLSGANVLTF
TRBJ2-4 NA TRBD2 TRBV12-3/TRBV12-4 TGTGCCAGCAGTTTGGGGGGGTGGGGTTGGGACCTAGCCAAAAACATTCAGTACTTC CASSLGGWGWDLAKNIQYF
TRBJ2-7 NA NA TRBV20-1 TGCAGTGCTAGTGTTTTGACGGCGGGGAGCTCCCACGAGCAGTACTTC CSASVLTAGSSHEQYF
TRBJ1-1 NA NA TRBV30 TGTGCCTGGAGTGTACTAGGGTCTGAAGCTTTCTTT CAWSVLGSEAFF
TRBJ2-7 NA NA TRBV5-6 TGTGCCAGCAGCCCGGGAAGGAGCGCCTACTACGAGCAGTACTTC CASSPGRSAYYEQYF